The TCR beta chain under discussion was sequenced for a study of graft-versus-host responses after intestinal transplantation (dated by TCRdb to about 2021). Regarding the complete study: The transplants that recipients got were multivisceral, liver-intestinal, or isolated intestinal. Rather than being sequenced by the commercial service, samples from three later patients were sequenced in-house on an Illumina MiSeq and processed with MiXCR. After intestinal transplantation, graft-versus-host and host-versus-graft alloreactive T cell clones were followed in the graft, circulation and bone marrow using bulk TCR-beta CDR3 sequencing. A peak of at least 4% donor T cells among recipient peripheral blood mononuclear cells was the definition used for donor T cell macrochimerism. Every recipient was given anti-thymocyte globulin induction, followed by roughly 3 years of maintenance tacrolimus and steroids. The cohort enrolled 24 intestinal transplant recipients, one of whom was a retransplant, and 3 patients without pretransplant specimens were excluded. Alloreactive clones were identified by sequencing pre-transplant mixed lymphocyte reaction products and comparing these products with unstimulated pre-transplant donor and recipient T cells. What the work shows at the level of the full study, not this receptor alone: GvH clones were detected in recipient bone marrow, and some appeared earlier in ileal mucosa or blood, consistent with an intestinal mucosal origin. Peak levels of circulating GvH clones were associated with declines in HvG clones early after transplant. The relatively low number and heterogeneity of intestinal transplant patients limited the conclusions. In patients with donor T cell macrochimerism, the allografts had high GvH to HvG T cell clonal ratios.

Receptor amplification or capture employed the immunoSEQ multiplex PCR assay. High-throughput TCR-beta CDR3 sequencing of genomic DNA from most patients was performed by Adaptive Biotechnologies. The paper's data handling went like this. Adaptive's ImmunoSEQ software was the source of the TCR sequencing data for about 20 patients, while a few other patients were processed with MiXCR and VDJtools. CDR3 nucleotide sequences shared by donor and recipient were removed because the origin of these sequences could not be assigned. To be classed as alloreactive, a clone needed at least 2-fold expansion over unstimulated cells and a minimum CFSE-low frequency of 0.002% (template counts) or 0.001% (read counts). Mappable clones were those detected in sequenced pre-transplant spleen, lymph node, or MLR CFSE-low populations of the donor or recipient. The cumulative frequency of alloreactive clones was calculated as a percentage of all sequences, weighted by copy number. Held by TCRdb, this immuneACCESS table contains in-frame sequences only and omits some clones. Under half of the omission traces to an unresolved V gene where checked; the cause of the rest is unknown. The V and J calls and the clone size are those of that table, but D and trimming were determined from the DNA. Counted in this sample were approximately 54,000 clones; about 90% of them appeared once. Of the sample, 5% to 6.5% is held by the ten largest clones.

Blood samples were collected up to 4 times in the first month after transplant and then at least monthly when available. At the junction V is shortened by 5 bases and J by 9 bases, with 14 bases in between. From the cysteine through the phenylalanine, the CDR3 covers 14 amino acids. Left in the record is the CDR3 DNA by itself, 42 bases read in frame from the first base. The germline V gene (reference sequence) provides CDR1 LNHNV and CDR2 YYDKDF. The count of this clone is one. The antigen it recognizes is unknown. No much larger clone is present one base from it, and per-base qualities are unavailable.

The sequences come from PBMCs, collected nearly 670 days after intestinal transplant. The receptor comes from a human patient who received an intestinal transplant, so some T cells may come from the graft donor. The sequence joins TRBV15 to TRBJ2-6; a tentative D match to TRBD2 spans 6 bases. The DNA is TGTGCCACCAGCGGGGACTGGGGCGGCAACGTCCTGACTTTC. The resulting protein is CATSGDWGGNVLTF.